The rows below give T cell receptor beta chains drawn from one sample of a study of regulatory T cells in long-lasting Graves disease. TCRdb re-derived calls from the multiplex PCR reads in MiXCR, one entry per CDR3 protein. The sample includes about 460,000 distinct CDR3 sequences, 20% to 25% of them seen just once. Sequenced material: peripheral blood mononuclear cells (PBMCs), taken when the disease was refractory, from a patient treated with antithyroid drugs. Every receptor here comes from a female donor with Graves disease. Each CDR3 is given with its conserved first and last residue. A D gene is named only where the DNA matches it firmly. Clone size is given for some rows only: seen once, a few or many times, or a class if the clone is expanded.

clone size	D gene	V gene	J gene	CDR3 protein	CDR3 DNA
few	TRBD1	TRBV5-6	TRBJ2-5	CASSPFGTGTQETQYF	TGTGCCAGCAGCCCTTTCGGGACAGGGACACAAGAGACCCAGTACTTC
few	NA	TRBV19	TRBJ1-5	CASSPTVGSNQPQHF	TGTGCCAGTAGCCCGACAGTGGGAAGCAATCAGCCCCAGCATTTT
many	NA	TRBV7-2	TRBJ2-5	CASSFGLNQETQYF	TGTGCCAGCAGTTTCGGACTAAACCAAGAGACCCAGTACTTC
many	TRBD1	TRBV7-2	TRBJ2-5	CASIRDRGETQYF	TGTGCCAGCATTAGGGACAGGGGTGAGACCCAGTACTTC
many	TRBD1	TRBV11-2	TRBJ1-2	CASSPTTGQGTGYTF	TGTGCCAGCAGCCCCACGACGGGACAGGGGACCGGATACACCTTC
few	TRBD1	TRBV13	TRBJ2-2	CASSGPGTGDSGELFF	TGTGCCAGCAGCGGGCCCGGGACAGGGGATTCCGGGGAGCTGTTTTTT
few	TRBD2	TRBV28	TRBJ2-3	CASSSLGGTDTDTQYF	TGTGCCAGCAGTTCACTCGGGGGGACCGACACAGATACGCAGTATTTT
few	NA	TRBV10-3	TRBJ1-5	CAISNRAQPQHF	TGTGCCATCAGTAACAGGGCCCAGCCCCAGCATTTT
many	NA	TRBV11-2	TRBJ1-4	CASAIGDQNEKLFF	TGTGCCAGCGCGATAGGGGACCAAAATGAAAAACTGTTTTTT
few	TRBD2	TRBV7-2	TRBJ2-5	CASSKGLAEETQYF	TGTGCCAGCAGCAAGGGACTAGCGGAAGAGACCCAGTACTTC
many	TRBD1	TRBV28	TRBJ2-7	CASSLSGQGIFYEQYF	TGTGCCAGCAGTTTATCAGGACAGGGGATTTTTTACGAGCAGTACTTC
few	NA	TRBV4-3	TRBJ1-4	CASSRYGRGETNEKLFF	TGCGCCAGCAGCCGGTATGGCAGGGGAGAGACTAATGAAAAACTGTTTTTT
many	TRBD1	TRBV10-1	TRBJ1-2	CASTRTGGYTF	TGCGCCAGCACGCGGACAGGTGGCTACACCTTC
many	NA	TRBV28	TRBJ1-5	CASRGWGRRESNQPQHF	TGTGCCAGCAGGGGCTGGGGGCGCCGGGAGAGCAATCAGCCCCAGCATTTT
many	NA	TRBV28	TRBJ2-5	CASSVLGPSETQYF	TGTGCCAGCAGTGTCTTAGGCCCAAGTGAGACCCAGTACTTC
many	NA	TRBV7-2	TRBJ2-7	CASSLERTYEQYF	TGTGCCAGCAGCTTAGAGAGGACCTACGAGCAGTACTTC
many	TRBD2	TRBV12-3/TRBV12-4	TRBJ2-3	CASSLGLAGAPLSTDTQYF	TGTGCCAGCAGTTTAGGGCTAGCGGGGGCTCCCCTAAGCACAGATACGCAGTATTTT
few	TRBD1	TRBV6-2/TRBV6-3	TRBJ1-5	CASSSQGALSQPQHF	TGTGCCAGCAGTTCTCAGGGGGCACTGAGTCAGCCCCAGCATTTT
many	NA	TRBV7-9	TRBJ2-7	CASSPRTAPYEQYF	TGTGCCAGCAGCCCCAGGACAGCTCCCTACGAGCAGTACTTC
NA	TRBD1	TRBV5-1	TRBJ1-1	CASSQSGQGFEAFF	TGCGCCAGCAGCCAGTCGGGACAGGGTTTTGAAGCTTTCTTT
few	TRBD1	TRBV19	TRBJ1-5	CASSSRGQDFHSNQPQHF	TGTGCCAGTAGTTCCCGAGGACAGGACTTTCATAGCAATCAGCCCCAGCATTTT
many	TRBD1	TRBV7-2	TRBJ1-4	CASSRGQFNEKLFF	TGTGCCAGCAGCCGGGGACAGTTTAATGAAAAACTGTTTTTT
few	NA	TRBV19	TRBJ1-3	CASSTTGFGNTIYF	TGTGCCAGTAGCACAACGGGGTTTGGAAACACCATATATTTT
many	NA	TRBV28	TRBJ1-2	CASSFFSAGYTF	TGTGCCAGCAGTTTTTTTTCCGCTGGCTACACCTTC
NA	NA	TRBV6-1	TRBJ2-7	CAVFYYEQYF	TGTGCCGTCTTTTACTACGAGCAGTACTTC
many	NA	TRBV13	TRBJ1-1	CASSLGGWNTEAFF	TGTGCCAGCAGCTTAGGCGGGTGGAACACTGAAGCTTTCTTT
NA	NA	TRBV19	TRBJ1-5	CASSIGEYSNQPQHF	TGTGCCAGTAGTATCGGGGAATATAGCAATCAGCCCCAGCATTTT
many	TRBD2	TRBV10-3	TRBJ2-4	CAISALAGVSNIQYF	TGTGCCATCAGTGCGCTCGCGGGAGTTTCGAACATTCAGTACTTC
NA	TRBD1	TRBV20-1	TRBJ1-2	CSAPDRGSPNYDYTF	TGCAGTGCCCCAGACAGGGGGAGTCCTAACTATGACTACACCTTC
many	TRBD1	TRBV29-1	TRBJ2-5	CSVEDVGQGYF	TGCAGCGTTGAAGATGTGGGACAGGGGTACTTC
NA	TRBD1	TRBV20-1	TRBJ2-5	CSARDSRGRGETQYF	TGCAGTGCTAGAGATTCGAGGGGGCGAGGGGAGACCCAGTACTTC
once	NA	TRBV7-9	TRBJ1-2	CASEAGSHYGYTF	TGTGCCAGTGAAGCAGGGTCTCACTATGGCTACACCTTC
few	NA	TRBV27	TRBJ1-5	CASSFDRQQPQHF	TGTGCCAGCAGTTTCGACCGACAGCAGCCCCAGCATTTT
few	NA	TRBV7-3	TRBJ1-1	CASSRGPLGSEAFF	TGTGCCAGCAGCCGCGGACCCCTGGGTAGTGAAGCTTTCTTT
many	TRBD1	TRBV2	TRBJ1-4	CASSEWPTGPEKLFF	TGTGCCAGCAGTGAGTGGCCGACAGGGCCTGAAAAACTGTTTTTT
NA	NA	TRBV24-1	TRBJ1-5	CATSDPDSSQHF	TGTGCCACCAGTGATCCCGACAGCAGCCAGCATTTT